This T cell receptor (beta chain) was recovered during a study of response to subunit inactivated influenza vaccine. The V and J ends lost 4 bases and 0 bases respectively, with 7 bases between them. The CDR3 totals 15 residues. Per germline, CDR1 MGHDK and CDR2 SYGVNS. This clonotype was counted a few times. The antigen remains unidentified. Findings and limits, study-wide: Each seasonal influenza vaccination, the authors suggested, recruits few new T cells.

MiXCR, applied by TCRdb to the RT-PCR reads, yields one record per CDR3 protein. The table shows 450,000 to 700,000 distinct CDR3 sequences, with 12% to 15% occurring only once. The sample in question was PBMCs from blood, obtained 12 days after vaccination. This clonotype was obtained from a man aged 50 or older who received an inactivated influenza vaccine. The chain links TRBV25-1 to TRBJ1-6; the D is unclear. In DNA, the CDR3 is TGTGCCAGCAGTGTTTGGAGCTCCTATAATTCACCCCTCCACTTT. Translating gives CASSVWSSYNSPLHF.